One and the same sample provided the 5 T cell receptor beta chains below, sequenced in a study of response to subunit inactivated influenza vaccine. From the RT-PCR reads, TCRdb called clonotypes with MiXCR, one entry per CDR3 protein. The repertoire includes approximately 300,000 distinct CDR3 sequences, approximately 23% of them detected once, and about a tenth sits in the top ten. Here the sequenced sample was PBMCs from blood, taken about 19 months after vaccination. The receptor set was obtained from a man in his fifties or sixties who received an inactivated influenza vaccine.

This clonotype was observed a few times. V is TRBV20-1 and J is TRBJ1-2, with D perhaps matching TRBD1 (5 bases). Germline values: CDR1 DFQATT, CDR2 SNEGSKA (reference sequence). There are 14 residues in the CDR3. V dropped 3 bases and J dropped 2 bases, with 13 bases sitting between them. The DNA for the CDR3 is TGCAGTGCTAGTCAAGGGGTAGCGAACTATGGCTACACCTTC. This encodes CSASQGVANYGYTF.

The table lists this clonotype with a few counts. The CDR3 nucleotides read TGTGCCACCAGCAGAGTGGGGGACTCAACGCAGTATTTT. As protein: CATSRVGDSTQYF. V is TRBV15 and J is TRBJ2-3; TRBD2 might be the D (6 bases). The germline V gene encodes CDR1 LNHNV and CDR2 YYDKDF (reference sequence). The V and J ends lost 1 base and 9 bases respectively, with 11 bases between them. CDR3 length equals 13 residues.

CDR3 in amino acids: CASSQGGTGQLNQPQHF. CDR3 bases: TGTGCCAGCAGCCAAGGAGGGACAGGGCAACTCAATCAGCCCCAGCATTTT. The V and J genes are TRBV4-2 and TRBJ1-5; TRBD1 aligns across 9 bases. V lost 1 base to trimming and J lost 3 bases; unmatched junction nucleotides: 7. The germline V gene encodes CDR1 LGHNA and CDR2 YNFKEQ. The CDR3 runs to 17 residues.

This clonotype was seen a few times. The chain has TRBV3-1 and TRBJ2-4, with no clear D. Germline CDR1 is LGHDT and CDR2 is YNNKEL (reference sequence). Trimming took 2 bases from V and 6 from J, leaving 8 bases between them. The CDR3 consists of 13 residues. The CDR3 sequence: CASSQSVVNIQYF. The CDR3 DNA reads TGTGCCAGCAGCCAATCCGTAGTAAACATTCAGTACTTC.

V usage is TRBV19 and J usage is TRBJ1-5, with TRBD1 matching over 8 bases. The ends lost 3 bases at V and 7 bases at J; junction bases unmatched: 5. The CDR3 consists of 14 residues. In germline, CDR1 is LNHDA, CDR2 SQIVND (reference sequence). The CDR3 sequence is CASSMQGAWQPQHF. The CDR3 bases are TGTGCCAGTAGTATGCAGGGGGCCTGGCAGCCCCAGCATTTT.